This TCR beta chain is drawn from a study of blood T cell repertoires in COVID-19. Sequenced by immunoSEQ multiplex PCR; TCRdb stores in-frame clones only, minus some. The sample lists 350,000 to 500,000 clones; around nine tenths were seen once. The CDR3 totals 14 residues. V dropped 1 base and J dropped 6 bases, with 9 bases sitting between them. The germline V gene has CDR1 LNHNV and CDR2 YYDKDF (reference sequence). The material sequenced was PBMCs or T cells enriched from blood (not recorded which). The sequence was obtained from a woman younger than 30 who had been exposed to COVID-19. V usage is TRBV15 and J usage is TRBJ2-2; D is undetermined. CDR3 coding DNA: TGTGCCACCAGCAGAGCCCCGTTCCCCGGGGAGCTGTTTTTT. It codes for CATSRAPFPGELFF. Drawing the rest from reference TRBV15 and TRBJ2-2, the complete variable domain is DAMVIQNPRYQVTQFGKPVTLSCSQTLNHNVMYWYQQKSSQAPKLLFHYYDKDFNNEADTPDNFQSRRPNTSFCFLDIRSPGLGDTAMYLCATSRAPFPGELFFGEGSRLTVL.